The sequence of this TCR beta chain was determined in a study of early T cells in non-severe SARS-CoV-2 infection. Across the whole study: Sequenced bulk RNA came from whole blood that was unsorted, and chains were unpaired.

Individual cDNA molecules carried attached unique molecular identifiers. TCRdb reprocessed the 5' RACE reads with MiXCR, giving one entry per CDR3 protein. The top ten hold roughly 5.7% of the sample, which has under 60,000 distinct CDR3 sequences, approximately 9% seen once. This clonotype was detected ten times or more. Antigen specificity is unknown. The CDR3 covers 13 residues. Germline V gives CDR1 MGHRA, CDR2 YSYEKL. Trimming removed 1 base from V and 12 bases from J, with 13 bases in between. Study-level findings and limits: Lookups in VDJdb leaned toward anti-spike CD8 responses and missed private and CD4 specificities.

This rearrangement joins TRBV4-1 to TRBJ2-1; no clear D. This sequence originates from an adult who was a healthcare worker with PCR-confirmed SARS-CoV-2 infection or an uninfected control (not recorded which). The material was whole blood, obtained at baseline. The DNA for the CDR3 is TGCGCCAGCAGCCAAGGTATCGGATCAATGCAGTTCTTC. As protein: CASSQGIGSMQFF.